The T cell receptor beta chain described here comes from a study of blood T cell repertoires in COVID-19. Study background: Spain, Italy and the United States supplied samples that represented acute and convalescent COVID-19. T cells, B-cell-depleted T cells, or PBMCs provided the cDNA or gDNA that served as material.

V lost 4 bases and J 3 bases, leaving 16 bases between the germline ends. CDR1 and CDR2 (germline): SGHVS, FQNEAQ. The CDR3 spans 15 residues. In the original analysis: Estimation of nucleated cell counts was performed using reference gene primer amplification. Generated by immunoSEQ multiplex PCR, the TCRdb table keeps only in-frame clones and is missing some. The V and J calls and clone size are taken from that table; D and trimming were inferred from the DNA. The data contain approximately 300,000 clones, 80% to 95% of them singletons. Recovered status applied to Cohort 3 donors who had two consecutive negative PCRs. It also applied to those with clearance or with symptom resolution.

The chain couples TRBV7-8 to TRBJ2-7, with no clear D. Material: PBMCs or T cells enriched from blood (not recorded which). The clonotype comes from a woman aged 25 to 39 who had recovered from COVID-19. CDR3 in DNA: TGTGCCAGCAGCTACCGGCCAACTGACTTCTACGAGCAGTACTTC. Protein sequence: CASSYRPTDFYEQYF.